This is a list of T cell receptor beta chains from one sample in a study of blood T cell repertoires in COVID-19. Sequenced by immunoSEQ multiplex PCR; TCRdb stores in-frame clones only, minus some. The repertoire includes about 150,000 clones, roughly 80% of them detected once, and 2% to 2.5% sits in the top ten. Sequences were obtained from peripheral blood. All receptors come from a woman aged 80 or over with acute or convalescent COVID-19. The conserved cysteine and the conserved F or W are not part of the CDR3 here. Each record gives: CDR3 protein, V gene.

ASSPGQGLYEQY | TRBV5-1
ASSLERRGDTQY | TRBV7-6
ASSLATNTEAF | TRBV11-2
ASMDRAGNTIY | TRBV19
ATSVTGDPEAF | TRBV28
ASSFSDRLYGYT | TRBV7-8
ASSEGQGGNQPQH | TRBV9
ASSRRRGLSQETQY | TRBV14
ASSIFRDRAFAF | TRBV6-2/TRBV6-3
ASNRFRRSNYGYT | TRBV28
ASSLGRSRGHHNYEQY | TRBV5-1
SVARTLNYGYT | TRBV29-1
ASSLLPGLASEQY | TRBV6-2/TRBV6-3
ASSVIGGGTGAEKLF | TRBV6-1
ASSPQRAQGGEQY | TRBV7-8
ASSPLRGTQY | TRBV5-6
ASSRPGQGVGDTQY | TRBV5-4
AWLRDRGGKLF | TRBV30
ASSSETGHYNQPQH | TRBV7-2
ASSLRTGLSYNEQF | TRBV6-6
ASSPAGRGAYEQY | TRBV9
ASSEPRLGYT | TRBV6-1
SVQKDRGAYNEQF | TRBV29-1
ASSPGQLINYGYT | TRBV5-6
AVTGRDWGKAF | TRBV6-5
ASTVTGANYGYT | TRBV11-2
ASTPAGGSMNTQY | TRBV6-2/TRBV6-3
ASSLAGPEDTEAF | TRBV7-6
ASSPPTRDRHIYNGNSPLH | TRBV3-1/TRBV3-2
ASSTEQGGTEAF | TRBV6-6
TSQEGRLTQY | TRBV28
ASSVDRGHNEAF | TRBV19
ASSFAGGTYNEQF | TRBV5-4
ASTSQGSGTEAF | TRBV19
ASSVDGTVNSPLH | TRBV9
SVGGGFGEQF | TRBV29-1
ASSRDRTNEKLF | TRBV3-1/TRBV3-2
ASSKLAIDTQY | TRBV12-3/TRBV12-4
ASSLESGSYNSPLH | TRBV7-2
ASSTGIGYGYT | TRBV2
ASSLGQGGSPLH | TRBV4-3
ASSQGVKIDTQY | TRBV3-1/TRBV3-2
ASSLTRGNTEAF | TRBV4-3
ASSARGHFQETQY | TRBV5-1
ASCPGTATYEQY | TRBV6-2/TRBV6-3
ASSISTGLRGEQY | TRBV19